Listed below are T cell receptor beta chains from one sample, sequenced in a study of response to subunit inactivated influenza vaccine. TCRdb analysed the RT-PCR reads with MiXCR anew, one entry per CDR3 protein. The data hold approximately 700,000 distinct CDR3 sequences, with approximately 14% observed a single time. This material consisted of PBMCs from blood, taken 11 to 12 days after vaccination. Receptors originate from a man over 45 who received an inactivated influenza vaccine. Each CDR3 is given with its conserved first and last residue. Fields, in order: J gene, D gene, clone size, V gene, CDR3 protein, CDR3 DNA. D genes are given only for firm matches. The size of a clone is reported for some rows only, either as once, few or many, or as a class for expanded clones.

j_gene: TRBJ2-5
d_gene: TRBD2
abundance: many
v_gene: TRBV4-1
CDR3aa: CASSPIGLAGVAQYF
CDR3nt: TGCGCCAGCAGCCCGATTGGACTAGCGGGGGTCGCCCAGTACTTC

j_gene: TRBJ2-3
d_gene: TRBD2
abundance: few
v_gene: TRBV7-2
CDR3aa: CASSPRTSGGDITQYF
CDR3nt: TGTGCCAGCAGCCCCCGGACTAGCGGGGGGGATATTACGCAGTATTTT

j_gene: TRBJ2-2
d_gene: .
abundance: few
v_gene: TRBV27
CDR3aa: CASSPRWNTGELFF
CDR3nt: TGTGCCAGCAGTCCCAGGTGGAACACCGGGGAGCTGTTTTTT

j_gene: TRBJ2-2
d_gene: TRBD2
abundance: many
v_gene: TRBV9
CDR3aa: CASSASGANTGELFF
CDR3nt: TGTGCCAGCAGCGCTAGCGGCGCGAACACCGGGGAGCTGTTTTTT

j_gene: TRBJ2-1
d_gene: TRBD2
abundance: few
v_gene: TRBV6-1
CDR3aa: CASRGFGAGGYNEQFF
CDR3nt: TGTGCCAGCAGGGGGTTCGGAGCGGGGGGGTATAATGAGCAGTTCTTC

j_gene: TRBJ2-5
d_gene: .
abundance: .
v_gene: TRBV7-2
CDR3aa: CASSSSGDRNPETQYF
CDR3nt: TGTGCCAGCAGCTCGTCTGGGGATCGGAACCCAGAGACCCAGTACTTC

j_gene: TRBJ2-2
d_gene: .
abundance: .
v_gene: TRBV4-3
CDR3aa: CASSQDGFSPQTGTGELFF
CDR3nt: TGCGCCAGCAGCCAAGATGGTTTCTCCCCCCAAACGGGAACCGGGGAGCTGTTTTTT

j_gene: TRBJ2-1
d_gene: .
abundance: .
v_gene: TRBV18
CDR3aa: CASSPGAGRRDEQFF
CDR3nt: TGTGCCAGCTCACCGGGAGCGGGCCGACGGGATGAGCAGTTCTTC

j_gene: TRBJ2-4
d_gene: .
abundance: many
v_gene: TRBV7-2
CDR3aa: CASSLDWGDIQYF
CDR3nt: TGTGCCAGCAGCTTAGATTGGGGGGACATTCAGTACTTC

j_gene: TRBJ1-1
d_gene: .
abundance: few
v_gene: TRBV12-3/TRBV12-4
CDR3aa: CASSAGQNPAEAFF
CDR3nt: TGTGCCAGCAGCGCAGGACAAAACCCCGCCGAAGCTTTCTTT

j_gene: TRBJ1-2
d_gene: .
abundance: once
v_gene: TRBV28
CDR3aa: CASSLYKVEVNYGYTF
CDR3nt: TGTGCCAGCAGTTTGTACAAGGTGGAGGTTAACTATGGCTACACCTTC

j_gene: TRBJ2-3
d_gene: .
abundance: few
v_gene: TRBV5-1
CDR3aa: CASSLAGRTSTDTQYF
CDR3nt: TGCGCCAGCAGCTTGGCTGGGCGAACTAGCACAGATACGCAGTATTTT

j_gene: TRBJ2-7
d_gene: TRBD1
abundance: .
v_gene: TRBV5-1
CDR3aa: CASTKDRQSSYEQYF
CDR3nt: TGCGCCAGCACGAAGGACAGGCAGAGCTCCTACGAGCAGTACTTC

j_gene: TRBJ2-7
d_gene: .
abundance: .
v_gene: TRBV18
CDR3aa: CASSPRATVTGAREQYF
CDR3nt: TGTGCCAGCTCACCTCGTGCTACGGTGACGGGAGCTAGAGAGCAGTACTTC

j_gene: TRBJ2-7
d_gene: TRBD1
abundance: few
v_gene: TRBV28
CDR3aa: CASSLLGTAAYEQYF
CDR3nt: TGTGCCAGCAGTTTATTGGGGACAGCGGCCTACGAGCAGTACTTC

j_gene: TRBJ2-7
d_gene: TRBD2
abundance: many
v_gene: TRBV28
CDR3aa: CASSSGGAGSYEQYF
CDR3nt: TGTGCCAGCAGCTCCGGGGGGGCAGGTTCCTACGAGCAGTACTTC

j_gene: TRBJ1-2
d_gene: TRBD1
abundance: .
v_gene: TRBV3-1
CDR3aa: CASSQGLRDSYGYTF
CDR3nt: TGTGCCAGCAGCCAAGGACTCCGGGACAGCTATGGCTACACCTTC

j_gene: TRBJ1-1
d_gene: .
abundance: few
v_gene: TRBV12-3/TRBV12-4
CDR3aa: CASGADRRTEAFF
CDR3nt: TGTGCCAGCGGGGCCGACAGGCGCACTGAAGCTTTCTTT

j_gene: TRBJ2-2
d_gene: .
abundance: many
v_gene: TRBV29-1
CDR3aa: CSVESDTGELFF
CDR3nt: TGCAGCGTTGAGTCAGACACCGGGGAGCTGTTTTTT

j_gene: TRBJ2-7
d_gene: .
abundance: .
v_gene: TRBV20-1
CDR3aa: CSASIPSYEQYF
CDR3nt: TGCAGTGCTAGCATTCCCAGCTACGAGCAGTACTTC

j_gene: TRBJ2-1
d_gene: TRBD2
abundance: few
v_gene: TRBV11-3
CDR3aa: CASSLVTSGRDEQFF
CDR3nt: TGTGCCAGCAGCTTAGTAACTAGCGGGAGGGATGAGCAGTTCTTC

j_gene: TRBJ2-7
d_gene: TRBD1
abundance: many
v_gene: TRBV7-2
CDR3aa: CASRSRQGPYEQYF
CDR3nt: TGTGCCAGCAGGTCTCGACAGGGGCCCTACGAGCAGTACTTC

j_gene: TRBJ2-7
d_gene: .
abundance: .
v_gene: TRBV10-3
CDR3aa: CAISEGPVYEQYF
CDR3nt: TGTGCCATCAGTGAGGGACCCGTCTACGAGCAGTACTTC

j_gene: TRBJ2-6
d_gene: TRBD1
abundance: .
v_gene: TRBV5-1
CDR3aa: CASSAAGTGLSGANVLTF
CDR3nt: TGCGCCAGCAGCGCGGCCGGGACAGGGCTCTCTGGGGCCAACGTCCTGACTTTC

j_gene: TRBJ2-7
d_gene: TRBD1
abundance: .
v_gene: TRBV20-1
CDR3aa: CSARDPGQGSGQYF
CDR3nt: TGCAGTGCTAGAGACCCGGGACAGGGCTCCGGGCAGTACTTC

j_gene: TRBJ2-7
d_gene: .
abundance: .
v_gene: TRBV5-1
CDR3aa: CASSPVGGQYEQYF
CDR3nt: TGCGCCAGCAGCCCGGTCGGGGGGCAATACGAGCAGTACTTC

j_gene: TRBJ2-7
d_gene: .
abundance: .
v_gene: TRBV10-3
CDR3aa: CAISEGTALGYEQYF
CDR3nt: TGTGCCATCAGTGAAGGGACCGCCTTAGGATACGAGCAGTACTTC

j_gene: TRBJ2-7
d_gene: TRBD1
abundance: few
v_gene: TRBV5-1
CDR3aa: CASSAGQGRGEQYF
CDR3nt: TGCGCCAGCAGCGCCGGACAGGGGAGAGGCGAGCAGTACTTC

j_gene: TRBJ2-4
d_gene: .
abundance: .
v_gene: TRBV5-1
CDR3aa: CASSYAGDSWDIQYF
CDR3nt: TGCGCCAGCAGCTACGCAGGCGACTCGTGGGACATTCAGTACTTC

j_gene: TRBJ1-1
d_gene: .
abundance: .
v_gene: TRBV12-3/TRBV12-4
CDR3aa: CASSFVRGFGEAFF
CDR3nt: TGTGCCAGCAGTTTCGTCAGGGGTTTTGGTGAAGCTTTCTTT

j_gene: TRBJ2-1
d_gene: .
abundance: few
v_gene: TRBV19
CDR3aa: CASSISGYEQFF
CDR3nt: TGTGCCAGTAGTATTTCGGGCTATGAGCAGTTCTTC

j_gene: TRBJ2-7
d_gene: TRBD2
abundance: many
v_gene: TRBV12-3/TRBV12-4
CDR3aa: CASRLAGDSYEQYF
CDR3nt: TGTGCCAGCAGATTAGCGGGGGATTCCTACGAGCAGTACTTC

j_gene: TRBJ1-2
d_gene: TRBD1
abundance: once
v_gene: TRBV12-3/TRBV12-4
CDR3aa: CASSFLPGQGVIGYTF
CDR3nt: TGTGCCAGCAGTTTTCTTCCGGGACAGGGAGTTATCGGCTACACCTTC

j_gene: TRBJ2-7
d_gene: .
abundance: .
v_gene: TRBV28
CDR3aa: CASSTPKETSYEQYF
CDR3nt: TGTGCCAGCAGTACCCCGAAGGAAACCTCCTACGAGCAGTACTTC

j_gene: TRBJ2-1
d_gene: TRBD2
abundance: .
v_gene: TRBV7-2
CDR3aa: CASSSRGGARNEQFF
CDR3nt: TGTGCCAGCAGCTCTCGGGGGGGGGCCCGTAATGAGCAGTTCTTC

j_gene: TRBJ2-7
d_gene: TRBD2
abundance: few
v_gene: TRBV7-2
CDR3aa: CASSPRTSGSLYEQYF
CDR3nt: TGTGCCAGCAGCCCCCGGACTAGCGGGAGCCTCTACGAGCAGTACTTC

j_gene: TRBJ2-3
d_gene: TRBD2
abundance: few
v_gene: TRBV7-3
CDR3aa: CASSPTSAADTQYF
CDR3nt: TGTGCCAGCAGCCCAACTAGCGCCGCAGATACGCAGTATTTT

j_gene: TRBJ2-7
d_gene: .
abundance: .
v_gene: TRBV2
CDR3aa: CASNGGGFSYEQYF
CDR3nt: TGTGCCAGCAACGGAGGAGGGTTCTCCTACGAGCAGTACTTC

j_gene: TRBJ2-2
d_gene: .
abundance: few
v_gene: TRBV24-1
CDR3aa: CATSDQLTSTNTGELFF
CDR3nt: TGTGCCACCAGTGACCAATTGACTTCCACGAACACCGGGGAGCTGTTTTTT

j_gene: TRBJ2-5
d_gene: .
abundance: few
v_gene: TRBV2
CDR3aa: CASSDKVIVGTQYF
CDR3nt: TGTGCCAGCAGTGATAAGGTCATAGTGGGGACCCAGTACTTC

j_gene: TRBJ1-1
d_gene: .
abundance: few
v_gene: TRBV11-2
CDR3aa: CASSLGEGFAAFF
CDR3nt: TGTGCCAGCAGCTTAGGGGAGGGGTTTGCAGCTTTCTTT

j_gene: TRBJ1-2
d_gene: .
abundance: .
v_gene: TRBV10-3
CDR3aa: CAISEGAGYGYTF
CDR3nt: TGTGCCATCAGTGAGGGGGCAGGCTATGGCTACACCTTC

j_gene: TRBJ2-1
d_gene: .
abundance: .
v_gene: TRBV3-1
CDR3aa: CASSQDWRDGQFF
CDR3nt: TGTGCCAGCAGCCAAGATTGGCGGGATGGGCAGTTCTTC

j_gene: TRBJ2-2
d_gene: TRBD2
abundance: .
v_gene: TRBV7-6
CDR3aa: CASMSSGRGGGELFF
CDR3nt: TGTGCCAGCATGTCCAGCGGGAGGGGTGGCGGGGAGCTGTTTTTT

j_gene: TRBJ2-7
d_gene: TRBD2
abundance: .
v_gene: TRBV6-2/TRBV6-3
CDR3aa: CASRPSGEGTYEQYF
CDR3nt: TGTGCCAGCAGACCTAGCGGGGAGGGGACCTACGAGCAGTACTTC

j_gene: TRBJ2-3
d_gene: TRBD2
abundance: few
v_gene: TRBV6-4
CDR3aa: CASKVGSGADTQYF
CDR3nt: TGTGCCAGCAAGGTTGGCAGCGGGGCAGATACGCAGTATTTT

j_gene: TRBJ2-5
d_gene: .
abundance: .
v_gene: TRBV12-3/TRBV12-4
CDR3aa: CASRSSWGETQYF
CDR3nt: TGTGCCAGCAGGTCTAGTTGGGGAGAGACCCAGTACTTC

j_gene: TRBJ1-2
d_gene: .
abundance: few
v_gene: TRBV4-3
CDR3aa: CASSQDQGIRPGYTF
CDR3nt: TGCGCCAGCAGCCAAGATCAGGGGATCAGACCTGGCTACACCTTC

j_gene: TRBJ1-5
d_gene: .
abundance: few
v_gene: TRBV6-2/TRBV6-3
CDR3aa: CASSSLGVEQPQHF
CDR3nt: TGTGCCAGCAGTTCCCTAGGGGTTGAGCAGCCCCAGCATTTT

j_gene: TRBJ2-3
d_gene: .
abundance: .
v_gene: TRBV12-3/TRBV12-4
CDR3aa: CASSPDSGDTQYF
CDR3nt: TGTGCCAGCAGTCCAGACAGCGGAGATACGCAGTATTTT

j_gene: TRBJ1-4
d_gene: .
abundance: few
v_gene: TRBV5-1
CDR3aa: CASSGSTNEKLFF
CDR3nt: TGCGCCAGCAGCGGTTCAACTAATGAAAAACTGTTTTTT